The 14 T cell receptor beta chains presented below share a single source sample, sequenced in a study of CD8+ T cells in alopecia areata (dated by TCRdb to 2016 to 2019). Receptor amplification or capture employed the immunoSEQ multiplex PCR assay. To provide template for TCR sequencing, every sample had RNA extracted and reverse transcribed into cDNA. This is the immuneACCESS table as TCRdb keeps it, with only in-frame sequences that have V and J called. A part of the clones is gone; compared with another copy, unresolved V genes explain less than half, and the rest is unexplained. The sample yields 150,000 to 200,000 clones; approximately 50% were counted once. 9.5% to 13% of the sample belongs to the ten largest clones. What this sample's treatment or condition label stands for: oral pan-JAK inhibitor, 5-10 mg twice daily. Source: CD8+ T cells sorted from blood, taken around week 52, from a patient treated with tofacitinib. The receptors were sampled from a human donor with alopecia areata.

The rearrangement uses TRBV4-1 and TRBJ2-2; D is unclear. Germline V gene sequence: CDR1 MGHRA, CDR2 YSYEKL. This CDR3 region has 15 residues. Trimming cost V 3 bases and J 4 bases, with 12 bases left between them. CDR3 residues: CASSQSPRVTGELFF. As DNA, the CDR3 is TGCGCCAGCAGCCAGTCCCCTAGGGTCACCGGGGAGCTGTTTTTT.

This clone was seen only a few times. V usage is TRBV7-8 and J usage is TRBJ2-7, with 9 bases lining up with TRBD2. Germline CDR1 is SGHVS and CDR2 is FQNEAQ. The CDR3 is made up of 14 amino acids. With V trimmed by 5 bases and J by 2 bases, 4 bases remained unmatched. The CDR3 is CASSSGGPPYEQYF. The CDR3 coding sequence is TGTGCCAGCAGCAGCGGGGGGCCCCCCTACGAGCAGTACTTC.

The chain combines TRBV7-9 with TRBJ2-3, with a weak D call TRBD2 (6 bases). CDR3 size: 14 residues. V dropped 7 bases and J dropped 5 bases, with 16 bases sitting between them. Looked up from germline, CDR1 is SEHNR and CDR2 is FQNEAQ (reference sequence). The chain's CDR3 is CASTKPGEQDTQYF. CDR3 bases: TGTGCCAGCACCAAGCCGGGGGAGCAAGATACGCAGTATTTT.

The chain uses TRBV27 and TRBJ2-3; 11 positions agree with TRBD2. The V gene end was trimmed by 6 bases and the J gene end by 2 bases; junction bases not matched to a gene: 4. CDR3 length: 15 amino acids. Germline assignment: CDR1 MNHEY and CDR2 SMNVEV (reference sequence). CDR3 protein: CASRPSGGHTDTQYF. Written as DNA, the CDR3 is TGTGCCAGCAGACCTAGCGGGGGGCACACAGATACGCAGTATTTT.

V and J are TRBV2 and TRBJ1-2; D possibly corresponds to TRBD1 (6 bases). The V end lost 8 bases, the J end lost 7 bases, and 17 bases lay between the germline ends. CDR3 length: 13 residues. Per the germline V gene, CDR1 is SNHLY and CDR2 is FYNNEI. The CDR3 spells CASQGRGAGGYTF. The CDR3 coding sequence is TGTGCCAGCCAGGGGAGGGGGGCTGGTGGCTACACCTTC.

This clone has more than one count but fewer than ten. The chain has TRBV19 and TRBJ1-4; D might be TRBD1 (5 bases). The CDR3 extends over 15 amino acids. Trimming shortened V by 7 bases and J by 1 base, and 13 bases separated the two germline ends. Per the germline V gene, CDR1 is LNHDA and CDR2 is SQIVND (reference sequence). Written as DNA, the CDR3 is TGTGCCAGTAATGGAAGGGGAAGAACTAATGAAAAACTGTTTTTT. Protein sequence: CASNGRGRTNEKLFF.

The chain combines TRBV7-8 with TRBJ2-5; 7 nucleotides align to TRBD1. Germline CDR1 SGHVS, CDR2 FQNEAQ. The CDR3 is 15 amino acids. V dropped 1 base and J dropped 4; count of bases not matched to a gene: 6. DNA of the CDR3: TGTGCCAGCAGCTTAGTACAGGGGCAACGAGAGACCCAGTACTTC. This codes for CASSLVQGQRETQYF.

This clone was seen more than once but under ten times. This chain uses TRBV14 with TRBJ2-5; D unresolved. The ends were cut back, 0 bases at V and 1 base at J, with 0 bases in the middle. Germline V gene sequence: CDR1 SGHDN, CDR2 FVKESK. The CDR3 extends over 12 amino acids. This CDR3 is CASSQDQETQYF. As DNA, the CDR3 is TGTGCCAGCAGCCAAGACCAAGAGACCCAGTACTTC.

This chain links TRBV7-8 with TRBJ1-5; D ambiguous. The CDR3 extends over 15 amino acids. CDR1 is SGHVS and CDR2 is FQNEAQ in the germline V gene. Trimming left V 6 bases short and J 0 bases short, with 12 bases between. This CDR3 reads CASSPMRFSNQPQHF. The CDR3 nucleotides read TGTGCCAGCAGTCCCATGCGCTTTAGCAATCAGCCCCAGCATTTT.

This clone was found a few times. The CDR3 DNA follows: TGTGCCAGCAGCCAAGGGACAGATTCCTACGAGCAGTACTTC. Protein: CASSQGTDSYEQYF. This chain joins TRBV14 and TRBJ2-7; a possible D gene is TRBD1 (6 bases). The CDR3 runs to 14 residues. Germline CDR1 reads SGHDN; CDR2 reads FVKESK. Trimming removed 1 base at V and 1 base at J, with 8 bases between.

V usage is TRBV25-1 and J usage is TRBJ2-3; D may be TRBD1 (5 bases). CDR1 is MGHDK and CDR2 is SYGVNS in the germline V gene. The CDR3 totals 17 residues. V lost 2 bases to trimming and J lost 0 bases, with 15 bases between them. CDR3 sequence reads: CASSELGWSGSTDTQYF. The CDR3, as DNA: TGTGCCAGCAGTGAACTCGGTTGGTCAGGGAGCACAGATACGCAGTATTTT.

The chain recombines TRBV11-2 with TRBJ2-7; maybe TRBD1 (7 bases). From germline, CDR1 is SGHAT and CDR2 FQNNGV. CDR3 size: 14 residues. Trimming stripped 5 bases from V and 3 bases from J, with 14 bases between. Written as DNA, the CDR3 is TGTGCCAGCAGCCGGAGGGACAGCGTCTACGAGCAGTACTTC. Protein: CASSRRDSVYEQYF.

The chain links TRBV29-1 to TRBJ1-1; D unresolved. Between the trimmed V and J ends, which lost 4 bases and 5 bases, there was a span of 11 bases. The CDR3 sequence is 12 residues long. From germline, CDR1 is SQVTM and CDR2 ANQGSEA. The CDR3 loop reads CSVGVSYTEAFF. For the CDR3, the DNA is TGCAGCGTTGGGGTCTCGTATACTGAAGCTTTCTTT.

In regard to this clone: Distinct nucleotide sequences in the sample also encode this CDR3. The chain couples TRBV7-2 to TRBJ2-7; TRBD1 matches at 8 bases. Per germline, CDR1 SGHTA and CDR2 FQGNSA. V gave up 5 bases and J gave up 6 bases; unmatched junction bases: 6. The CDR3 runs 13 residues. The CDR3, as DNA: TGTGCCAGCAGCCTCAGGGGGCAAGGCGAGCAGTACTTC. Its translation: CASSLRGQGEQYF. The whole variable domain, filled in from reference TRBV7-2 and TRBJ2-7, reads GAGVSQSPSNKVTEKGKDVELRCDPISGHTALYWYRQSLGQGLEFLIYFQGNSAPDKSGLPSDRFSAERTGGSVSTLTIQRTQQEDSAVYLCASSLRGQGEQYFGPGTRLTVT.